This entry lists 26 T cell receptor beta chains sequenced from one sample in a study of CD8 T cells in ankylosing spondylitis. TCRdb recomputed calls from the 5' RACE reads with MiXCR, one row per CDR3 protein. This sample has 150,000 to 200,000 distinct CDR3 sequences, with 15% to 20% found just once. Sequenced: blood, either unsorted or a sorted T cell fraction (not recorded which). Receptors were obtained from a male donor aged 10-30 years with ankylosing spondylitis or in good health (not recorded which).

This clonotype was detected only a few times. The chain has TRBV12-3 or TRBV12-4 and TRBJ1-1, with D possibly being TRBD1 (5 bases). There are 14 residues in the CDR3. V lost 5 bases, J lost 1 base, and 11 bases lay in between. CDR3 residues: CASSRGSRNTEAFF. The CDR3 DNA is TGTGCCAGCAGTCGGGGCTCAAGGAACACTGAAGCTTTCTTT.

This clonotype was seen ten or more times. The gene calls are TRBV12-3 or TRBV12-4 and TRBJ2-7; no firm D call. The CDR3 covers 12 residues. Trimming removed 0 bases from V and 5 bases from J, with 5 bases in between. The chain's CDR3 is CASSLAWHEQYF. The CDR3 DNA reads TGTGCCAGCAGTTTAGCGTGGCACGAGCAGTACTTC.

This chain links TRBV5-4 with TRBJ2-3; the match to TRBD2 covers 7 bases. This CDR3 spans 15 amino acids. J lost 2 bases, V lost 4 bases, and 7 bases had no gene match. Germline V lookup: CDR1 SGHNT, CDR2 YYREEE (reference sequence). The CDR3 nucleotides read TGTGCCAGCAGCCGTGCCAGCGGGAACACAGATACGCAGTATTTT. As protein: CASSRASGNTDTQYF. Supplemented by reference TRBV5-4 and TRBJ2-3, the full variable domain reads ETGVTQSPTHLIKTRGQQVTLRCSSQSGHNTVSWYQQALGQGPQFIFQYYREEENGRGNFPPRFSGLQFPNYSSELNVNALELDDSALYLCASSRASGNTDTQYFGPGTRLTVL.

This clonotype was recorded many times. The V and J genes are TRBV7-8 and TRBJ1-1; TRBD1 is a possible D gene (5 bases). V was clipped by 5 bases and J by 7 bases, with 23 bases between them. Germline values: CDR1 SGHVS, CDR2 FQNEAQ. CDR3 size: 16 residues. The CDR3, as DNA: TGTGCCAGCAGCCCTCCCCGAGGGACGAGCTTAGGTGAAGCTTTCTTT. This encodes CASSPPRGTSLGEAFF.

This clonotype was counted once. The chain employs TRBV7-9 and TRBJ2-1; D remains unclear. Germline lookup yields CDR1 SEHNR and CDR2 FQNEAQ (reference sequence). The CDR3 consists of 13 residues. The ends were cut back, 3 bases at V and 6 bases at J, with 9 bases in the middle. For the CDR3, the DNA is TGTGCCAGCAGCTTGACGAGATCCAATGAGCAGTTCTTC. The encoded protein is CASSLTRSNEQFF.

This clonotype came up many times. The V and J genes are TRBV3-1 and TRBJ2-7, with 11 bases aligning to TRBD2. The V gene end was trimmed by 2 bases and the J gene end by 6 bases; junction bases not matched to a gene: 3. In germline, CDR1 is LGHDT, CDR2 YNNKEL (reference sequence). The CDR3 has 14 amino acids. CDR3 sequence: CASSQTSGRAEQYF. The CDR3 DNA sequence: TGTGCCAGCAGCCAAACTAGCGGGAGAGCCGAGCAGTACTTC.

The genes are TRBV20-1 and TRBJ2-7; TRBD1 aligns across 9 bases. This CDR3 is 13 amino acids long. After removal of 3 bases from V and 3 bases from J, the junction contained 3 bases not matched to a gene. CDR1 DFQATT and CDR2 SNEGSKA come from the germline V gene (reference sequence). The CDR3 sequence is CSASDRGIYEQYF. The CDR3 DNA reads as TGCAGTGCTAGCGACAGGGGGATCTACGAGCAGTACTTC.

This clonotype was found many times. The V gene is TRBV5-1, the J gene TRBJ2-3; D not resolved. Germline-derived CDR1 and CDR2 are SGHRS and YFSETQ. V lost 8 bases and J 2 bases, leaving 15 bases between the germline ends. The CDR3 totals 14 residues. The CDR3 protein is CASSRSLDTDTQYF. The CDR3 DNA reads TGCGCCAGTAGCCGCAGTTTAGACACAGATACGCAGTATTTT.

This clonotype occurred many times. The chain joins TRBV15 to TRBJ1-1; D may be TRBD1 (5 bases). Germline CDR1 and CDR2: LNHNV and YYDKDF (reference sequence). The CDR3 runs 12 residues. The V end lost 5 bases, the J end lost 4 bases, and 8 bases lay between the germline ends. Here the CDR3 DNA reads TGTGCCACCAGCCCGGGGGGCACTGAAGCTTTCTTT. It translates to CATSPGGTEAFF.

This clonotype was picked up many times. This chain joins TRBV20-1 and TRBJ2-3; TRBD2 is a possible D gene (7 bases). The CDR3 extends over 15 amino acids. Trimming removed 2 bases at V and 3 bases at J, with 15 bases between. Germline CDR1 reads DFQATT; CDR2 reads SNEGSKA (reference sequence). The CDR3 reads CSARRLGGQTDTQYF. The CDR3, as DNA: TGCAGTGCTAGAAGGTTGGGGGGGCAGACAGATACGCAGTATTTT.

The chain has TRBV29-1 and TRBJ1-1; D gene ambiguous. From germline, CDR1 is SQVTM and CDR2 ANQGSEA. The CDR3 sequence is 12 residues long. Trimming stripped 6 bases from V and 2 bases from J, with 10 bases between. This chain's CDR3 is CSVSILNTEAFF. The CDR3 region has the DNA TGCAGCGTCAGCATACTAAACACTGAAGCTTTCTTT.

This clonotype was counted many times. The V and J genes are TRBV4-2 and TRBJ2-1; the match to TRBD2 covers 10 bases. The CDR3 is made up of 15 amino acids. V lost 1 base, J lost 8 bases, and 5 bases stayed unmatched. In germline, CDR1 is LGHNA, CDR2 YNFKEQ. CDR3 coding DNA: TGTGCCAGCAGCCAAGTAAGCGGGAGGGCCGATGAGCAGTTCTTC. Its translation is CASSQVSGRADEQFF.

The chain uses TRBV6-6 and TRBJ2-3; no reliable D call. The V end was cut by 8 bases, the J end by 3 bases, with 6 bases between. From germline, CDR1 is MNHNY and CDR2 SVGAGI (reference sequence). The CDR3 covers 11 residues. CDR3 bases: TGTGCCAGCGCTCGGACAGATACGCAGTATTTT. This encodes CASARTDTQYF.

This clonotype was found many times. This sequence joins TRBV29-1 and TRBJ2-7, with TRBD2 matching over 14 bases. J gave up 4 bases and V 5 bases, and 10 bases lay outside the gene matches. The CDR3 totals 16 residues. The germline V gene encodes CDR1 SQVTM and CDR2 ANQGSEA. CDR3 sequence: CSVYGLAGGDKYEQYF. CDR3 DNA: TGCAGCGTTTATGGACTAGCGGGAGGAGATAAGTACGAGCAGTACTTC.

This clonotype was recorded at least ten times. As DNA, the CDR3 is TGTGCCAGCAGTTACACAGGGGTGAACACTGAAGCTTTCTTT. It encodes CASSYTGVNTEAFF. This chain links TRBV6-6 with TRBJ1-1; TRBD1 matches 7 bases. The CDR3 sequence is 14 residues long. CDR1 and CDR2 from the germline V gene are MNHNY and SVGAGI (reference sequence). V shed 2 bases, J shed 0 bases, and the junction held 0 bases outside the gene matches.

This clonotype came up many times. The chain has TRBV5-1 and TRBJ2-4; a weak D match, TRBD2 (6 bases). Germline CDR1 is SGHRS and CDR2 is YFSETQ. There are 19 residues in the CDR3. V lost 0 bases and J lost 1, with 20 bases in between. The CDR3 region has the DNA TGCGCCAGCAGCTTGGCCAGGACTAACCCGGGATTGGCCAAAAACATTCAGTACTTC. It codes for CASSLARTNPGLAKNIQYF.

Ten or more counts support this clonotype. V and J are TRBV9 and TRBJ2-3, with D hard to call. The germline gives CDR1 SGDLS, CDR2 YYNGEE. The length of the CDR3 is 16 residues. Trimming removed 0 bases from V and 1 base from J, with 12 bases in between. CDR3 sequence reads: CASSVAAEMGTDTQYF. CDR3 nucleotides: TGTGCCAGCAGCGTAGCCGCGGAGATGGGCACAGATACGCAGTATTTT.

This chain uses TRBV6-6 with TRBJ2-7; the match to TRBD1 covers 9 bases. CDR1 is MNHNY and CDR2 is SVGAGI in the germline V gene (reference sequence). Trimming cost V 6 bases and J 1 base; bases outside gene matches: 7. The length of the CDR3 is 15 residues. CDR3 protein: CASSRGQGRSYEQYF. The CDR3, as DNA: TGTGCCAGCAGCCGAGGACAGGGGAGGTCCTACGAGCAGTACTTC.

This clonotype was seen repeatedly, ten times or more. V is TRBV18 and J is TRBJ2-7, with 7 bases aligning to TRBD1. This CDR3 has 15 amino acids. The ends lost 3 bases at V and 2 bases at J; junction bases unmatched: 7. The V gene's germline CDR1 is KGHSH and CDR2 LQKENI. CDR3 coding DNA: TGTGCCAGCTCACCGAAACAGGGGACCCCCTACGAGCAGTACTTC. Translated, it gives CASSPKQGTPYEQYF.

Ten or more counts support this clonotype. The chain couples TRBV10-3 to TRBJ2-1; TRBD2 agrees at 7 bases. This CDR3 comprises 13 residues. Germline-derived CDR1 and CDR2 are ENHRY and SYGVKD. Trimming cost V 4 bases and J 8 bases; bases outside gene matches: 5. CDR3: CAISAIAGDEQFF. The CDR3 DNA sequence: TGTGCCATCAGTGCGATTGCGGGGGATGAGCAGTTCTTC.

This clonotype has at least ten counts. The chain links TRBV29-1 to TRBJ2-2; 7 nucleotides match TRBD2. The CDR3 is 15 amino acids. Trimming took 4 bases from V and 3 from J; bases not matched to a gene: 8. The germline gives CDR1 SQVTM, CDR2 ANQGSEA. CDR3 in DNA: TGCAGCGTTGCGGGGGGAACTGGGCACACCGGGGAGCTGTTTTTT. Translation: CSVAGGTGHTGELFF.

This clonotype was counted ten times or more. This sequence joins TRBV12-3 or TRBV12-4 and TRBJ2-1; D is uncertain. Trimming stripped 6 bases from V and 7 bases from J, with 7 bases between. CDR3 length: 11 residues. CDR3 bases: TGTGCCAGCAGGGATCGGAATGAGCAGTTCTTC. Its protein is CASRDRNEQFF.

This clonotype was recorded many times. The chain is built from TRBV6-5 and TRBJ2-3, with 10 nucleotides matching TRBD2. Germline values: CDR1 MNHEY, CDR2 SVGAGI. The V and J ends lost 4 bases and 4 bases, in that order; junction bases with no gene match: 5. CDR3 length equals 15 residues. The CDR3 region is CASSSPAGGPDTQYF. The CDR3, as DNA: TGTGCCAGCAGTTCACCAGCGGGAGGGCCAGATACGCAGTATTTT.

This clonotype was seen repeatedly, ten times or more. J is TRBJ2-3 and V is TRBV24-1, with D perhaps matching TRBD2 (5 bases). The CDR3 length is 15 residues. Germline V gene lookup returns CDR1 KGHDR and CDR2 SFDVKD. Trimming shortened V by 3 bases and J by 2 bases, and 11 bases separated the two germline ends. CDR3 region: CATSDHGIFTDTQYF. The CDR3 DNA reads as TGTGCCACCAGTGATCACGGGATTTTCACAGATACGCAGTATTTT.

This clonotype came up many times. The rearrangement joins TRBV10-1 to TRBJ1-5, with D possibly TRBD1 on 6 matching bases. Germline V gene sequence: CDR1 WNHNN, CDR2 SYGVQD (reference sequence). With 3 bases removed from V and 3 bases from J, the gap between germline ends came to 12 bases. The CDR3 sequence is 15 residues long. DNA for the CDR3: TGCGCCAGCAGTGATCCAGGGGCAACCAATCAGCCCCAGCATTTT. Translation: CASSDPGATNQPQHF.

This chain connects TRBV29-1 to TRBJ2-1, with 13 bases lining up with TRBD2. The length of the CDR3 is 14 residues. Germline CDR1 SQVTM, CDR2 ANQGSEA. V was pared by 4 bases and J by 5 bases, with 2 bases of the junction left unmatched. For the CDR3, the DNA is TGCAGCGTTGTGACTAGCGGGAGGCACAATGAGCAGTTCTTC. Translation: CSVVTSGRHNEQFF.